These T cell receptor beta chains were read from a single sample in a study of radiotherapy plus CTLA-4 blockade in lung cancer. The data were produced by immunoSEQ multiplex PCR, yet TCRdb's version contains in-frame clones alone and is incomplete. The profile shows 55,000 to 70,000 clones, over 75% of them singletons. This material consisted of peripheral blood, taken from a patient treated with radiotherapy plus ipilimumab. These TCRs come from a human donor with non-small cell lung cancer who had a complete response to radiotherapy plus ipilimumab. The CDR3 runs from the conserved cysteine through the conserved F or W. Fields, in order: CDR3 length, V gene, clone size, D gene, J gene, CDR3 DNA, CDR3 protein. A D gene is named only where the DNA matches it firmly. Clone size is stated in some rows and not others, as once, few, many or a class when expanded.

len: 15; v_gene: TRBV7-2; abundance: few; d_gene: -; j_gene: TRBJ1-1; CDR3nt: TGTGCCAGCAGCTTAGGGGCCAGGCAGAACACTGAAGCTTTCTTT; CDR3aa: CASSLGARQNTEAFF
len: 15; v_gene: TRBV5-1; abundance: once; d_gene: -; j_gene: TRBJ2-5; CDR3nt: TGCGCCAGCAGCTTGGCTAATATACCCTTGCAGACCCAGTACTTC; CDR3aa: CASSLANIPLQTQYF
len: 14; v_gene: TRBV29-1; abundance: -; d_gene: -; j_gene: TRBJ2-1; CDR3nt: TGCAGCGTTGAAGGTCAGGGGTTTTACAATGAGCAGTTCTTC; CDR3aa: CSVEGQGFYNEQFF
len: 12; v_gene: TRBV5-1; abundance: -; d_gene: -; j_gene: TRBJ1-2; CDR3nt: TGCGCCAGCAGGGAAACAGACTATGGCTACACCTTC; CDR3aa: CASRETDYGYTF
len: 19; v_gene: TRBV7-8; abundance: -; d_gene: TRBD2; j_gene: TRBJ2-2; CDR3nt: TGTGCCAGCAGCTTAGTAGGGCTAGCGGGAGCGGGCTTCACCGGGGAGCTGTTTTTT; CDR3aa: CASSLVGLAGAGFTGELFF
len: 16; v_gene: TRBV19; abundance: -; d_gene: TRBD1; j_gene: TRBJ1-1; CDR3nt: TGTGCCAGTAGTATAGGAGGACAGGCCATGAACACTGAAGCTTTCTTT; CDR3aa: CASSIGGQAMNTEAFF
len: 18; v_gene: TRBV27; abundance: -; d_gene: TRBD2; j_gene: TRBJ2-2; CDR3nt: TGTGCCAGCAGCCAAACACCGGGGGGGGACGCGAACACCGGGGAGCTGTTTTTT; CDR3aa: CASSQTPGGDANTGELFF
len: 16; v_gene: TRBV2; abundance: -; d_gene: -; j_gene: TRBJ1-6; CDR3nt: TGTGCCAGCAGCGAAAATACGGGACAAGAAAATTCACCCCTCCACTTT; CDR3aa: CASSENTGQENSPLHF
len: 14; v_gene: TRBV6-5; abundance: -; d_gene: -; j_gene: TRBJ1-5; CDR3nt: TGTGCCAGCAGTTACTCAGCAGGGCATCAGCCCCAGCATTTT; CDR3aa: CASSYSAGHQPQHF
len: 15; v_gene: TRBV14; abundance: few; d_gene: TRBD1; j_gene: TRBJ2-7; CDR3nt: TGTGCCAGCAGCCAAGATATACGGGACAGGGGCGAGCAGTACTTC; CDR3aa: CASSQDIRDRGEQYF
len: 14; v_gene: TRBV7-6; abundance: -; d_gene: TRBD1; j_gene: TRBJ1-2; CDR3nt: TGTGCCAGCAGCTCCTGGACAGGGGGCAATGGCTACACCTTC; CDR3aa: CASSSWTGGNGYTF
len: 14; v_gene: TRBV5-1; abundance: -; d_gene: TRBD1; j_gene: TRBJ1-4; CDR3nt: TGCGCCAGCCAGGGGGCAGGGGCTAATGAAAAACTGTTTTTT; CDR3aa: CASQGAGANEKLFF
len: 14; v_gene: TRBV5-1; abundance: once; d_gene: -; j_gene: TRBJ2-1; CDR3nt: TGCGCCAGCAGCTTGGAAGGACTGTACAATGAGCAGTTCTTC; CDR3aa: CASSLEGLYNEQFF
len: 14; v_gene: TRBV19; abundance: few; d_gene: -; j_gene: TRBJ2-7; CDR3nt: TGTGCCAGTAGTATTACTGGTGAGTCCTACGAGCAGTACTTC; CDR3aa: CASSITGESYEQYF
len: 16; v_gene: TRBV5-1; abundance: -; d_gene: -; j_gene: TRBJ2-3; CDR3nt: TGCGCCAGCAGGTTGACCGGGACACCTTACACAGATACGCAGTATTTT; CDR3aa: CASRLTGTPYTDTQYF
len: 14; v_gene: TRBV6-5; abundance: -; d_gene: -; j_gene: TRBJ2-5; CDR3nt: TGTGCCAGCAGTTACTCTTCGGGGTCGGATGAGCAGTACTTC; CDR3aa: CASSYSSGSDEQYF
len: 15; v_gene: TRBV4-1; abundance: -; d_gene: TRBD1; j_gene: TRBJ2-1; CDR3nt: TGCGCCAGCAGCCATCCCGGACAGGGACTCAATGAGCAGTTCTTC; CDR3aa: CASSHPGQGLNEQFF
len: 16; v_gene: TRBV30; abundance: -; d_gene: TRBD1; j_gene: TRBJ2-7; CDR3nt: TGTGCCTGGAGTAAAACAGGGGAGTGGGGGACCTACGAGCAGTACTTC; CDR3aa: CAWSKTGEWGTYEQYF
len: 17; v_gene: TRBV4-3; abundance: -; d_gene: -; j_gene: TRBJ2-5; CDR3nt: TGCGCCAGCAGCCAAGATTTCGGGCGGCGGAGGCCAGAGACCCAGTACTTC; CDR3aa: CASSQDFGRRRPETQYF
len: 16; v_gene: TRBV4-3; abundance: -; d_gene: -; j_gene: TRBJ1-5; CDR3nt: TGCGCCAGCAGCCAAGACTTTCGTCCGGGCAATCAGCCCCAGCATTTT; CDR3aa: CASSQDFRPGNQPQHF
len: 12; v_gene: TRBV5-6; abundance: -; d_gene: TRBD1; j_gene: TRBJ1-1; CDR3nt: TGTGCCAGCAGCTTGGGGGACAGGGAGGCTTTCTTT; CDR3aa: CASSLGDREAFF
len: 15; v_gene: TRBV7-2; abundance: -; d_gene: -; j_gene: TRBJ1-2; CDR3nt: TGTGCCAGCAGCCCAGCCCAGGGTCGCAACTATGGCTACACCTTC; CDR3aa: CASSPAQGRNYGYTF
len: 13; v_gene: TRBV2; abundance: -; d_gene: -; j_gene: TRBJ1-5; CDR3nt: TGTGCCAGCAGTGAAGACGGCGGGCAGCCCCAGCATTTT; CDR3aa: CASSEDGGQPQHF
len: 13; v_gene: TRBV19; abundance: few; d_gene: -; j_gene: TRBJ1-2; CDR3nt: TGTGCCAGTAGTACACAGGAAAACTATGGCTACACCTTC; CDR3aa: CASSTQENYGYTF
len: 14; v_gene: TRBV27; abundance: -; d_gene: TRBD1; j_gene: TRBJ2-7; CDR3nt: TGTGCCAGCAGTATGACAGGGGGTAGATACGAGCAGTACTTC; CDR3aa: CASSMTGGRYEQYF
len: 15; v_gene: TRBV27; abundance: -; d_gene: TRBD1; j_gene: TRBJ1-6; CDR3nt: TGTGCCAGCAGCCTGGACCAACAGGGGAATTCACCCCTCCACTTT; CDR3aa: CASSLDQQGNSPLHF
len: 15; v_gene: TRBV4-3; abundance: -; d_gene: TRBD2; j_gene: TRBJ2-3; CDR3nt: TGCGCCAGCAGCCTTCTAAGCGGGAGCGGAGATACGCAGTATTTT; CDR3aa: CASSLLSGSGDTQYF
len: 14; v_gene: TRBV27; abundance: -; d_gene: -; j_gene: TRBJ1-4; CDR3nt: TGTGCCAGCAGAAAGACAGTAACTAATGAAAAACTGTTTTTT; CDR3aa: CASRKTVTNEKLFF
len: 15; v_gene: TRBV30; abundance: once; d_gene: TRBD2; j_gene: TRBJ2-1; CDR3nt: TGTGCCTGGAGTCGATTGGGACTAGCGGGAGTAGGGCAGTTCTTC; CDR3aa: CAWSRLGLAGVGQFF
len: 11; v_gene: TRBV2; abundance: -; d_gene: -; j_gene: TRBJ2-7; CDR3nt: TGTGCCAGCAACAGGAACTACGAGCAGTACTTC; CDR3aa: CASNRNYEQYF
len: 15; v_gene: TRBV7-2; abundance: once; d_gene: TRBD2; j_gene: TRBJ2-5; CDR3nt: TGTGCCAGCAGCTTAGTTGCGGGAGAGAGAGAGACCCAGTACTTC; CDR3aa: CASSLVAGERETQYF
len: 14; v_gene: TRBV4-1; abundance: -; d_gene: TRBD2; j_gene: TRBJ2-1; CDR3nt: TGCGCCAGCAGCCAAGATCGGCCGGGGGGGGAGCAGTTCTTC; CDR3aa: CASSQDRPGGEQFF
len: 14; v_gene: TRBV6-4; abundance: -; d_gene: -; j_gene: TRBJ2-1; CDR3nt: TGTGCCAGCAGTGACTCTGGCAGGTCCCATGAGCAGTTCTTC; CDR3aa: CASSDSGRSHEQFF
len: 18; v_gene: TRBV6-1; abundance: -; d_gene: TRBD1; j_gene: TRBJ1-4; CDR3nt: TGTGCCAGCAGTGGGACAGGACGACTAATCAAGGCTAATGAAAAACTGTTTTTT; CDR3aa: CASSGTGRLIKANEKLFF
len: 13; v_gene: TRBV6-5; abundance: once; d_gene: -; j_gene: TRBJ1-2; CDR3nt: TGTGCCAGCAGTTACTTCACTAACTATGGCTACACCTTC; CDR3aa: CASSYFTNYGYTF
len: 12; v_gene: TRBV4-3; abundance: -; d_gene: -; j_gene: TRBJ1-4; CDR3nt: TGCGCCAGCAGCCAACTGGAGGAAAAACTGTTTTTT; CDR3aa: CASSQLEEKLFF
len: 16; v_gene: TRBV5-5; abundance: -; d_gene: -; j_gene: TRBJ1-6; CDR3nt: TGTGCCAGCAGCTTCACAGGGCGGAGTTTGGATTCACCCCTCCACTTT; CDR3aa: CASSFTGRSLDSPLHF
len: 16; v_gene: TRBV2; abundance: -; d_gene: -; j_gene: TRBJ2-3; CDR3nt: TGTGCCAGCAGTGAACTAGTGGCGGCGGACACAGATACGCAGTATTTT; CDR3aa: CASSELVAADTDTQYF
len: 17; v_gene: TRBV4-1; abundance: -; d_gene: TRBD2; j_gene: TRBJ2-3; CDR3nt: TGCGCCAGCAGCCAAGAGGGCCCGGGACTAGCGGGAGATACGCAGTATTTT; CDR3aa: CASSQEGPGLAGDTQYF
len: 13; v_gene: TRBV2; abundance: -; d_gene: -; j_gene: TRBJ1-5; CDR3nt: TGTGCCAGCAGTGAAGGGGGCGTCCAGCCCCAGCATTTT; CDR3aa: CASSEGGVQPQHF
len: 14; v_gene: TRBV10-1; abundance: -; d_gene: TRBD1; j_gene: TRBJ2-1; CDR3nt: TGCGCCACTTCTTGGGACAGGGGGCGGATTGAGCAGTTCTTC; CDR3aa: CATSWDRGRIEQFF
len: 14; v_gene: TRBV11-2; abundance: -; d_gene: TRBD2; j_gene: TRBJ2-7; CDR3nt: TGTGCCAGCAGCTTAATTCGGGGGGACCACGAGCAGTACTTC; CDR3aa: CASSLIRGDHEQYF
len: 13; v_gene: TRBV5-4; abundance: -; d_gene: TRBD1; j_gene: TRBJ1-2; CDR3nt: TGTGCCAGCAGCTCCCGGGACAGGGGCACCTACACCTTC; CDR3aa: CASSSRDRGTYTF
len: 13; v_gene: TRBV19; abundance: -; d_gene: -; j_gene: TRBJ2-1; CDR3nt: TGTGCCAGTAGTATCCCACCTAACAATGAGCAGTTCTTC; CDR3aa: CASSIPPNNEQFF
len: 14; v_gene: TRBV7-9; abundance: -; d_gene: TRBD2; j_gene: TRBJ2-7; CDR3nt: TGTGCCAGCAGCTTCGGGGGGGCCGACTACGAGCAGTACTTC; CDR3aa: CASSFGGADYEQYF
len: 16; v_gene: TRBV4-3; abundance: -; d_gene: -; j_gene: TRBJ2-6; CDR3nt: TGCGCCAGCAGCCAAGAGTGGGGCCTCTGGGCCAACGTCCTGACTTTC; CDR3aa: CASSQEWGLWANVLTF
len: 15; v_gene: TRBV27; abundance: once; d_gene: TRBD1; j_gene: TRBJ1-2; CDR3nt: TGTGCCAGCAGACGATACCCCCGGGACAGCAGTGGCTACACCTTC; CDR3aa: CASRRYPRDSSGYTF
len: 16; v_gene: TRBV19; abundance: once; d_gene: TRBD2; j_gene: TRBJ2-7; CDR3nt: TGTGCCAGTAGTATTGGGCCAGCGGGGGGATCCTACGAGCAGTACTTC; CDR3aa: CASSIGPAGGSYEQYF
len: 14; v_gene: TRBV7-9; abundance: -; d_gene: -; j_gene: TRBJ1-2; CDR3nt: TGTGCCAGCAGCTTAGGAGGCGGCGGGGTTGGCTACACCTTC; CDR3aa: CASSLGGGGVGYTF
len: 14; v_gene: TRBV15; abundance: -; d_gene: -; j_gene: TRBJ1-1; CDR3nt: TGTGCCACCAGCAGAGCCCTTATGAACACTGAAGCTTTCTTT; CDR3aa: CATSRALMNTEAFF
len: 17; v_gene: TRBV7-2; abundance: -; d_gene: TRBD2; j_gene: TRBJ2-2; CDR3nt: TGTGCCAGCAGCTTAGGGGGACTAGCGTCGAACACCGGGGAGCTGTTTTTT; CDR3aa: CASSLGGLASNTGELFF
len: 14; v_gene: TRBV30; abundance: -; d_gene: -; j_gene: TRBJ1-1; CDR3nt: TGTGCCTGGGGGGGGGCCCTAGGGAACACTGAAGCTTTCTTT; CDR3aa: CAWGGALGNTEAFF
len: 18; v_gene: TRBV5-1; abundance: -; d_gene: TRBD1; j_gene: TRBJ2-6; CDR3nt: TGCGCCAGCAGCTCGGGACAGTTTCTCAGCTCTGGGGCCAACGTCCTGACTTTC; CDR3aa: CASSSGQFLSSGANVLTF
len: 16; v_gene: TRBV10-2; abundance: -; d_gene: -; j_gene: TRBJ1-1; CDR3nt: TGCGCCAGCAGTACACCCCGGGACACATTGAACACTGAAGCTTTCTTT; CDR3aa: CASSTPRDTLNTEAFF